The clone carrying this T cell receptor beta chain was counted between two and nine times. This sample was taken from a study of T cells after yellow fever vaccination. CDR3 length: 22 residues. The V and J ends lost 0 bases and 0 bases respectively, with 27 bases between them. CDR1 is SGHAT, CDR2 FQDESV, per germline (reference sequence). Each CDR3 protein is one row after TCRdb ran MiXCR on the 5' RACE reads. The sample carries 400,000 or so distinct CDR3 sequences, approximately 5.7% recorded once. The rearrangement uses TRBV11-1 and TRBJ2-1; weak D call: TRBD2 (9 bases). This receptor was obtained from a man aged 25 to 40 who received the YFV17D yellow fever vaccine. The source was PBMCs, collected 5 days after the yellow fever booster vaccination. The chain's CDR3 is CASSLALQGAGGPIASYNEQFF. The DNA for the CDR3 is TGTGCCAGCAGCTTAGCCCTCCAGGGGGCGGGAGGGCCTATCGCCTCCTACAATGAGCAGTTCTTC.